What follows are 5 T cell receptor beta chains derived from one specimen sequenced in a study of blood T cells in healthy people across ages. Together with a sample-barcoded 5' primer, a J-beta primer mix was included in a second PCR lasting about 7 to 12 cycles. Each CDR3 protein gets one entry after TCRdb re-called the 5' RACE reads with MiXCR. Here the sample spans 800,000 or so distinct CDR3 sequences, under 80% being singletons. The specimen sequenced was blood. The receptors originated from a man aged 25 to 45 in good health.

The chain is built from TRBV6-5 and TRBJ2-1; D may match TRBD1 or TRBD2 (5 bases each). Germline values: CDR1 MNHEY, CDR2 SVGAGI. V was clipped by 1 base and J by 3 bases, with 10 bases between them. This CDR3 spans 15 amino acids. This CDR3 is CASSYFGTNYNEQFF. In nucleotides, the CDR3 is TGTGCCAGCAGTTACTTTGGGACCAACTACAATGAGCAGTTCTTC.

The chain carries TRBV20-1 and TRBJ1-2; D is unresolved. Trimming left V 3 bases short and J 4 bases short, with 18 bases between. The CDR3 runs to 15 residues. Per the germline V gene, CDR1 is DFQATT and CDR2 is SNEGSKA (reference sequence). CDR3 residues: CSASSPDGVPYGYTF. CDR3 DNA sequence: TGCAGTGCTAGTTCCCCCGATGGGGTGCCCTATGGCTACACCTTC.

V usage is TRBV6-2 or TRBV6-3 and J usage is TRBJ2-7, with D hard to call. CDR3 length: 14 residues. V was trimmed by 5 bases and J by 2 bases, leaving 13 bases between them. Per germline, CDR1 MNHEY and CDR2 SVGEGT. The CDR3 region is CASSLVENTYEQYF. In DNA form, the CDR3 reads TGTGCCAGCAGTCTCGTGGAGAATACCTACGAGCAGTACTTC.

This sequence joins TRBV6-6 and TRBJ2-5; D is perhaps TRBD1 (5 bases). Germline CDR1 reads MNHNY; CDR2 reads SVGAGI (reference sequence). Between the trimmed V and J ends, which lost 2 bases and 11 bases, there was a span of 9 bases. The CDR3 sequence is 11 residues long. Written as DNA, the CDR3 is TGTGCCAGCAGTTACATGCAGGGACAGTACTTC. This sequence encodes CASSYMQGQYF.

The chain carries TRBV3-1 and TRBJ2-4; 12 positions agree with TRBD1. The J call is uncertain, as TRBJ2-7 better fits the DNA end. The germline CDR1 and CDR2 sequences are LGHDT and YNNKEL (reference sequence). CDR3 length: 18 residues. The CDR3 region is CASSQDPPRDRGLYEQYF. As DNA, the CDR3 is TGTGCCAGCAGCCAAGACCCCCCTCGGGACAGGGGGCTCTACGAGCAGTACTTC.